The 21 T cell receptor beta chains listed next were all sequenced from one sample in a study of blood T cell repertoires in COVID-19. The repertoire was sequenced with immunoSEQ multiplex PCR; TCRdb's copy has only in-frame clones and lacks some. The sample shows fewer than 450,000 clones, 88% of them seen only once. Material: PBMCs or T cells enriched from blood (not recorded which). The receptors were gathered from a woman aged 35 to 49 with acute COVID-19.

The chain has TRBV2 and TRBJ2-3; TRBD2 might be the D (5 bases). Germline V CDR1 and CDR2: SNHLY, FYNNEI. The length of the CDR3 is 13 residues. V lost 5 bases to trimming and J lost 2 bases, with 8 bases between them. The CDR3 DNA reads as TGTGCCAGCAGTTTAGCGTACACAGATACGCAGTATTTT. Protein product: CASSLAYTDTQYF.

This clone was seen just once. V gene TRBV2 combines with J gene TRBJ1-1; 7 bases align to TRBD1. The CDR3 runs 13 residues. The trim removed 9 bases at V and 0 bases at J, leaving 4 bases unmatched. Germline V gene sequence: CDR1 SNHLY, CDR2 FYNNEI. The CDR3 region is CASLGGLNTEAFF. CDR3 nucleotides: TGTGCCAGTCTAGGGGGCTTGAACACTGAAGCTTTCTTT. The full variable domain, rest sourced from reference TRBV2 and TRBJ1-1, is EPEVTQTPSHQVTQMGQEVILRCVPISNHLYFYWYRQILGQKVEFLVSFYNNEISEKSEIFDDQFSVERPDGSNFTLKIRSTKLEDSAMYFCASLGGLNTEAFFGQGTRLTVV.

This clone has just one count. CDR3 nucleotide sequence: TGTGCCAGCAGCGACCGACAGGGATGGGAGACCCAGTACTTC. Translated: CASSDRQGWETQYF. This sequence joins TRBV5-4 and TRBJ2-5; 7 nucleotides line up with TRBD1. The V segment lost 4 bases and the J segment 5 bases; nucleotides outside the gene matches: 8. This CDR3 spans 14 amino acids. The germline V gene has CDR1 SGHNT and CDR2 YYREEE (reference sequence).

This chain uses TRBV12-3 or TRBV12-4 with TRBJ1-2, with TRBD1 matching 7 bases. The CDR3 spans 13 residues. Losses at the gene ends were 4 bases for V and 3 bases for J; bases not matched to a gene: 2. Written as DNA, the CDR3 is TGTGCCAGCAGTTCCAGGGGGGACTATGGCTACACCTTC. As protein: CASSSRGDYGYTF.

The chain is built from TRBV5-4 and TRBJ2-3; unclear D gene. The germline V gene encodes CDR1 SGHNT and CDR2 YYREEE (reference sequence). This CDR3 contains 16 residues. V was pared by 4 bases and J by 7 bases, with 22 bases between. CDR3 sequence (DNA): TGTGCCAGCAGCCCGAGCTCTTTGGTTATTATGAATACGCAGTATTTT. This gives the protein CASSPSSLVIMNTQYF.

CDR3 sequence: CASRRLPISGGPGDEQYF. CDR3 DNA sequence: TGCGCCAGCAGAAGACTCCCAATAAGCGGGGGGCCCGGGGACGAGCAGTACTTC. The chain carries TRBV5-1 and TRBJ2-7; 9 bases map to TRBD2. J lost 5 bases, V lost 5 bases, and 20 bases had no gene match. Germline V CDR1 and CDR2: SGHRS, YFSETQ. The CDR3 loop spans 18 amino acids. Based on the CDR3 plus reference TRBV5-1 and TRBJ2-7, the full variable domain is KAGVTQTPRYLIKTRGQQVTLSCSPISGHRSVSWYQQTPGQGLQFLFEYFSETQRNKGNFPGRFSGRQFSNSRSEMNVSTLELGDSALYLCASRRLPISGGPGDEQYFGPGTRLTVT.

J is TRBJ1-2 and V is TRBV7-9; D gene unclear. The CDR3 is made up of 14 amino acids. Trimming shortened V by 4 bases and J by 4 bases, and 13 bases separated the two germline ends. Germline V lookup: CDR1 SEHNR, CDR2 FQNEAQ (reference sequence). CDR3 in amino acids: CASSSEVGSYGYTF. In DNA form, the CDR3 reads TGTGCCAGCAGCTCAGAGGTCGGCTCCTATGGCTACACCTTC.

V gene TRBV10-3 combines with J gene TRBJ1-2; 8 positions match TRBD1. Germline CDR1 and CDR2: ENHRY and SYGVKD. The CDR3 sequence is 17 residues long. With 5 bases clipped from V and 3 bases from J, the junction kept 14 bases outside the gene matches. The CDR3 reads CAISPRGRGRTDYGYTF. The CDR3 nucleotides are TGTGCCATCAGTCCTCGGGGCAGGGGGCGTACGGACTATGGCTACACCTTC.

The gene calls are TRBV29-1 and TRBJ2-1, with 14 bases matching TRBD2. Unmatched junction bases numbered 8, after V lost 4 bases and J lost 9 bases. Germline CDR1 reads SQVTM; CDR2 reads ANQGSEA. The CDR3 length is 15 residues. This CDR3 is CSVVQTSGGASEQFF. For the CDR3, the DNA is TGCAGCGTTGTCCAGACTAGCGGGGGGGCCAGTGAGCAGTTCTTC.

The chain uses TRBV5-4 and TRBJ1-2; TRBD1 matches at 8 bases. V shed 4 bases and J 4 bases; nucleotides not matched to a gene: 12. The CDR3 has 16 residues. Germline V gene sequence: CDR1 SGHNT, CDR2 YYREEE (reference sequence). The CDR3 loop is CASSPNHRGEGYGYTF. CDR3 nucleotides: TGTGCCAGCAGCCCGAACCACAGGGGGGAGGGCTATGGCTACACCTTC.

The chain recombines TRBV6-5 with TRBJ2-3; tentative D call: TRBD1 (6 bases). Germline V gene lookup returns CDR1 MNHEY and CDR2 SVGAGI. V was clipped by 11 bases and J by 7 bases, with 22 bases between them. The CDR3 has 14 residues. The CDR3 loop reads CAVQGQGSPNTQYF. The CDR3 coding sequence is TGTGCCGTCCAGGGGCAGGGGTCCCCAAATACGCAGTATTTT.

Only one count was recorded for this clone. In DNA form, the CDR3 reads TGTGCCAGCAGCCGGACAGGGAACACCGGGGAGCTGTTTTTT. This sequence encodes CASSRTGNTGELFF. The chain employs TRBV13 and TRBJ2-2; 7 nucleotides match TRBD1. J was trimmed by 1 base and V by 5 bases; bases with no gene match: 1. Germline values: CDR1 PRHDT, CDR2 FYEKMQ (reference sequence). The CDR3 contains 14 residues. Based on the CDR3 plus reference TRBV13 and TRBJ2-2, the full variable domain is AAGVIQSPRHLIKEKRETATLKCYPIPRHDTVYWYQQGPGQDPQFLISFYEKMQSDKGSIPDRFSAQQFSDYHSELNMSSLELGDSALYFCASSRTGNTGELFFGEGSRLTVL.

The rearrangement links TRBV30 to TRBJ2-2; 9 nucleotides align to TRBD1. The trim removed 2 bases at V and 7 bases at J, leaving 8 bases unmatched. Germline V gene data show CDR1 as GTSNPN and CDR2 as SVGIG (reference sequence). The CDR3 is 15 amino acids. The DNA for the CDR3 is TGTGCCTGGAGTTCACCGGGACAGGGACTCGGGGAGCTGTTTTTT. It codes for CAWSSPGQGLGELFF.

With respect to this clone: A read error may produce the germline difference seen at one junction end. The V gene is TRBV5-1, the J gene TRBJ1-1; TRBD1 is a possible D gene (5 bases). The germline V gene has CDR1 SGHRS and CDR2 YFSETQ. The CDR3 has 15 amino acids. This chain's CDR3 is CASSLGGQGNTEAFF. The CDR3 DNA reads as TGCGCCAGCAGTTTGGGCGGTCAGGGGAACACTGAAGCTTTCTTT.

The chain is built from TRBV19 and TRBJ1-1; 10 positions agree with TRBD1. The CDR3 totals 15 residues. Germline V gene data show CDR1 as LNHDA and CDR2 as SQIVND (reference sequence). V shed 7 bases and J 3 bases; nucleotides not matched to a gene: 8. The DNA for the CDR3 is TGTGCCAGTAAACCCGGGACAGGGGCTCACACTGAAGCTTTCTTT. Its protein product is CASKPGTGAHTEAFF.

The DNA for the CDR3 is TGCAGTGCTAGTACAGGGATCAATCAGCCCCAGCATTTT. Residues: CSASTGINQPQHF. The rearrangement links TRBV20-1 to TRBJ1-5; possible D gene TRBD1, 6 bases. The CDR3 runs to 13 residues. Germline lookup yields CDR1 DFQATT and CDR2 SNEGSKA (reference sequence). Trimming cost V 3 bases and J 3 bases, with 9 bases left between them.

The V call is TRBV2, the J call TRBJ2-1, with a tentative D call TRBD2 (6 bases). Germline CDR1 is SNHLY and CDR2 is FYNNEI. This CDR3 spans 14 amino acids. V lost 1 base and J 4 bases, leaving 8 bases between the germline ends. This CDR3 reads CASSEVGGYNEQFF. Here the CDR3 DNA reads TGTGCCAGCAGTGAAGTTGGGGGGTACAATGAGCAGTTCTTC.

The chain has TRBV2 and TRBJ1-2; no clear D. V was clipped by 0 bases and J by 5 bases, with 16 bases between them. The CDR3 contains 16 residues. Per the germline V gene, CDR1 is SNHLY and CDR2 is FYNNEI. CDR3 loop: CASSEASFSVRYGYTF. In DNA form, the CDR3 reads TGTGCCAGCAGTGAAGCGAGTTTCAGCGTCCGTTATGGCTACACCTTC.

This clone came up once. This rearrangement joins TRBV5-1 to TRBJ2-7; 8 nucleotides align to TRBD1. The CDR3 is 16 amino acids. Germline CDR1 reads SGHRS; CDR2 reads YFSETQ. Germline trimming cut 4 bases from V and 7 bases from J; bases unmatched to any gene: 16. The CDR3 DNA sequence: TGCGCCAGCAGCGCGAACCCCGGGACAGGCAGTGGGGAGCAGTACTTC. Protein: CASSANPGTGSGEQYF. The whole variable domain, filled in from reference TRBV5-1 and TRBJ2-7, reads KAGVTQTPRYLIKTRGQQVTLSCSPISGHRSVSWYQQTPGQGLQFLFEYFSETQRNKGNFPGRFSGRQFSNSRSEMNVSTLELGDSALYLCASSANPGTGSGEQYFGPGTRLTVT.

The chain carries TRBV5-1 and TRBJ2-7; maybe TRBD1 (6 bases). With 4 bases removed from V and 3 bases from J, the gap between germline ends came to 17 bases. This CDR3 comprises 15 residues. CDR1 SGHRS and CDR2 YFSETQ come from the germline V gene. The CDR3 here is CASSPDPGQHYEQYF. CDR3 sequence (DNA): TGCGCCAGCAGCCCTGACCCGGGACAACACTACGAGCAGTACTTC.

This clone was seen once. The V and J genes are TRBV10-3 and TRBJ1-2; TRBD1 aligns across 12 bases. CDR1 and CDR2 (germline): ENHRY, SYGVKD. CDR3 length: 14 amino acids. Trimming removed 6 bases from V and 7 bases from J; junction bases left unmatched: 6. The DNA of the CDR3 is TGTGCCATCAGGGAGGGACAGGGGGCCGTTGGCTACACCTTC. Amino acid sequence: CAIREGQGAVGYTF.